Sequencing of this TCR beta chain was carried out in a study of T cell repertoires in cytomegalovirus infection. Turning to the study itself: In public TCR beta signatures, there were indications of both CMV infection and matching HLA type. General study findings and limits: There were HLA-C-restricted CMV-specific TCR beta clonotypes dominating the ex vivo response. Accumulated public TCR beta family frequency recognized individuals carrying CMV together with the relevant HLA.

This clonotype occurred many times. What it binds is not known. Trimming cost V 4 bases and J 6 bases; bases outside gene matches: 8. Germline CDR1 SGHTA, CDR2 FQGNSA. The CDR3 runs to 14 residues. TCRdb called the reads again in MiXCR, with one record for every CDR3 protein. The repertoire holds about 440,000 distinct CDR3 sequences, with approximately 31% as singletons. Material: PBMCs. The chain has TRBV7-2 and TRBJ2-7; TRBD1 matches 8 bases. The origin of this receptor is a human donor in good health (CMV status not recorded). Some clones in this sample may be carry-over from other donors' samples. The DNA for the CDR3 is TGTGCCAGCAGCTCCCAGGGGGCTGGGGGCGAGCAGTACTTC. This sequence encodes CASSSQGAGGEQYF. The full variable domain, its missing parts supplied by reference TRBV7-2 and TRBJ2-7, is GAGVSQSPSNKVTEKGKDVELRCDPISGHTALYWYRQSLGQGLEFLIYFQGNSAPDKSGLPSDRFSAERTGGSVSTLTIQRTQQEDSAVYLCASSSQGAGGEQYFGPGTRLTVT.